This TCR beta chain emerged from a study of T cell responses to AZD1222 COVID-19 vaccine. Across the study: Pooled together were second doses at about 4 or about 12 weeks. Study conclusions and caveats: White British people made up most donors, females outnumbered males, and clonal diversity was possibly underestimated. Repertoire samples came only from after the peak T cell response. With two AZD1222 doses given, Spike-specific TCR breadth and depth both rose.

Only in-frame clones appear in the TCRdb table, and some are missing; sequencing was by immunoSEQ multiplex PCR. The data hold 150,000 or so clones, with around 86% observed a single time. About this clone: Its antigen is unknown.

The source was peripheral blood, collected on day 0 of AZD1222 vaccination. The TCR was taken from an adult in good health.

In DNA, the CDR3 is TGTGCCAGCAGGGATCTTCTAGGACAGGGTAGGGACACTGAAGCTTTCTTT. Encoded protein: CASRDLLGQGRDTEAFF. V is TRBV28 and J is TRBJ1-1, with TRBD1 identical over 8 bases. Germline trimming cut 6 bases from V and 3 bases from J; bases unmatched to any gene: 15. The CDR3 contains 17 residues. Germline V gives CDR1 MDHEN, CDR2 SYDVKM.